The 17 T cell receptor beta chains in this list originate from one sample, sequenced in a study of shared clonotypes between healthy human individuals. TCRdb's table, derived via immunoSEQ multiplex PCR, lists solely in-frame clones and lacks some. The sample holds 950,000 to 1,100,000 clones, around 75% seen once. The sequencing input was memory CD4+ T cells sorted from blood. Documented subset: CD45RA-negative fraction. The receptors come from a man aged 18 to 29 in good health.

About this clone itself: Different DNA sequences within this sample yield the same CDR3. The rearrangement joins TRBV19 to TRBJ2-3; 11 bases fit TRBD2. The V segment lost 4 bases and the J segment 4 bases; nucleotides outside the gene matches: 1. The length of the CDR3 is 14 residues. Germline values: CDR1 LNHDA, CDR2 SQIVND (reference sequence). Here the CDR3 reads CASSRGLAADTQYF. CDR3 nucleotides: TGTGCCAGTAGTAGGGGACTAGCGGCAGATACGCAGTATTTT. Together with reference TRBV19 and TRBJ2-3, the CDR3 gives the full variable domain: DGGITQSPKYLFRKEGQNVTLSCEQNLNHDAMYWYRQDPGQGLRLIYYSQIVNDFQKGDIAEGYSVSREKKESFPLTVTSAQKNPTAFYLCASSRGLAADTQYFGPGTRLTVL.

The gene calls are TRBV7-2 and TRBJ1-4; D is unresolved. There are 13 residues in the CDR3. Trimming cost V 1 base and J 7 bases, with 7 bases left between them. Looked up from germline, CDR1 is SGHTA and CDR2 is FQGNSA. The CDR3 loop reads CASSLDRGEKLFF. The CDR3 nucleotides read TGTGCCAGCAGCTTAGACAGAGGTGAAAAACTGTTTTTT.

The genes are TRBV5-1 and TRBJ1-6, with 7 bases lining up with TRBD1. This CDR3 region has 14 residues. Trimming at V came to 4 bases and at J to 7 bases, leaving 5 bases not matched to a gene. Germline CDR1 is SGHRS and CDR2 is YFSETQ. The CDR3 region is CASSPTGANSPLHF. Written as DNA, the CDR3 is TGCGCCAGCAGCCCAACAGGGGCCAATTCACCCCTCCACTTT.

About this clone itself: Different DNA sequences within this sample yield the same CDR3. This chain connects TRBV7-2 to TRBJ1-2, with 7 bases that match TRBD1. J gave up 5 bases and V 5 bases, and 5 bases lay outside the gene matches. Germline loops: CDR1 SGHTA, CDR2 FQGNSA. CDR3 length: 13 amino acids. CDR3 nucleotide sequence: TGTGCCAGCAGCAGGGACAGACTTTATGGCTACACCTTC. Protein product: CASSRDRLYGYTF.

The V and J genes are TRBV5-5 and TRBJ2-7, with unresolved D. Trimming stripped 1 base from V and 2 bases from J, with 10 bases between. Germline V CDR1 and CDR2: SGHKS, YYEKEE (reference sequence). The CDR3 runs 14 residues. CDR3 protein: CASSLSSRPYEQYF. The CDR3 nucleotides are TGTGCCAGCAGCTTGAGTTCTCGACCCTACGAGCAGTACTTC.

V usage is TRBV5-4 and J usage is TRBJ1-4, with 9 bases matching TRBD1. The germline gives CDR1 SGHNT, CDR2 YYREEE (reference sequence). J lost 7 bases, V lost 4 bases, and 8 bases had no gene match. This CDR3 has 15 amino acids. The CDR3 coding sequence is TGTGCCAGCAGCCAGAAACAGGGGGCAGGTGAAAAACTGTTTTTT. The encoded protein is CASSQKQGAGEKLFF.

This clone was counted once. The chain has TRBV7-2 and TRBJ1-2, with TRBD1 matching over 7 bases. The J segment lost 4 bases and the V segment lost 1 base, leaving 9 bases of the junction unmatched. This CDR3 has 16 residues. Looked up from germline, CDR1 is SGHTA and CDR2 is FQGNSA. CDR3 nucleotides: TGTGCCAGCAGCTTAGGATTCCCAGGGGGTGCCTATGGCTACACCTTC. The encoded protein is CASSLGFPGGAYGYTF.

This chain joins TRBV7-8 and TRBJ2-1; D call uncertain. The CDR3 runs to 14 residues. Deletions cut 1 base from V and 6 bases from J, with 10 bases between. CDR1 is SGHVS, CDR2 FQNEAQ, per germline. The CDR3: CASSLVFMGNEQFF. CDR3 sequence (DNA): TGTGCCAGCAGCTTAGTCTTTATGGGCAATGAGCAGTTCTTC.

For this clone: The identical CDR3 is also encoded by other nucleotide sequences in the sample. The chain is built from TRBV19 and TRBJ2-1; 12 nucleotides match TRBD2. The junction had 0 bases not matched to a gene; V was cut back by 6 bases and J by 6 bases. This CDR3 is built from 13 residues. The germline CDR1 and CDR2 sequences are LNHDA and SQIVND (reference sequence). CDR3 loop: CASRLAGGNEQFF. Here the CDR3 DNA reads TGTGCCAGTAGACTAGCGGGAGGCAATGAGCAGTTCTTC.

This clone was detected ten times or more. The chain employs TRBV4-1 and TRBJ1-2; D unclear. V was pared by 0 bases and J by 4 bases, with 12 bases between. CDR3 length: 15 amino acids. The germline CDR1 and CDR2 sequences are MGHRA and YSYEKL. In nucleotides, the CDR3 is TGCGCCAGCAGCCAAGAATCGGGAGAAATCTATGGCTACACCTTC. Its translation: CASSQESGEIYGYTF.

The chain combines TRBV5-1 with TRBJ2-3, with TRBD1 matching 7 bases. Germline CDR1 is SGHRS and CDR2 is YFSETQ. The CDR3 spans 16 residues. Unmatched junction bases numbered 6, after V lost 0 bases and J lost 2 bases. The CDR3 protein is CASSLVGQPNTDTQYF. Written as DNA, the CDR3 is TGCGCCAGCAGCTTGGTGGGACAGCCTAACACAGATACGCAGTATTTT.

J is TRBJ1-6 and V is TRBV6-1; D remains ambiguous. The CDR3 has 14 amino acids. V lost 7 bases to trimming and J lost 6 bases, with 13 bases between them. The germline CDR1 and CDR2 sequences are MNHNS and SASEGT. CDR3 amino acids: CASILDGINSPLHF. The CDR3 nucleotides are TGTGCCAGCATTCTGGACGGAATTAATTCACCCCTCCACTTT.

Details on this clone: Different DNA sequences within this sample yield the same CDR3. V usage is TRBV19 and J usage is TRBJ2-2; 9 nucleotides agree with TRBD1. There are 15 residues in the CDR3. Germline CDR1 reads LNHDA; CDR2 reads SQIVND (reference sequence). V trimming: 6 bases; J trimming: 6 bases; junction bases outside the gene matches: 8. The CDR3 is CASSPDRGRPGELFF. Written as DNA, the CDR3 is TGTGCCAGTAGCCCGGACAGGGGACGACCCGGGGAGCTGTTTTTT.

CDR3 region: CASSRDRAETQYF. The CDR3 DNA sequence: TGCGCCAGCAGCCGGGACAGGGCGGAGACCCAGTACTTC. J is TRBJ2-5 and V is TRBV5-1; 9 bases match TRBD1. The CDR3 consists of 13 residues. The ends lost 4 bases at V and 5 bases at J; junction bases unmatched: 3. CDR1 is SGHRS, CDR2 YFSETQ, per germline.

V gene TRBV5-6 combines with J gene TRBJ2-5; no clear D gene. The J call may be wrong; the DNA end is better matched by TRBJ2-7. Germline lookup yields CDR1 SGHDT and CDR2 YYEEEE. CDR3 length equals 12 residues. The CDR3 protein is CASSRVSYEQYF. CDR3 coding DNA: TGTGCCAGCAGCCGAGTGTCCTACGAGCAGTACTTC.

V gene TRBV18 combines with J gene TRBJ2-2, with unresolved D. Germline V lookup: CDR1 KGHSH, CDR2 LQKENI. The CDR3 extends over 15 amino acids. V gave up 3 bases and J gave up 2 bases, with 10 bases separating them. CDR3 coding DNA: TGTGCCAGCTCACCGGGTTGGCAAAACACCGGGGAGCTGTTTTTT. Its protein product is CASSPGWQNTGELFF.

The V gene is TRBV10-3, the J gene TRBJ2-1, with TRBD2 matching 7 bases. Germline trimming cut 3 bases from V and 4 bases from J; bases unmatched to any gene: 6. Per germline, CDR1 ENHRY and CDR2 SYGVKD. This CDR3 is 15 amino acids long. CDR3 sequence: CAISESSGTYNEQFF. The CDR3 nucleotides are TGTGCCATCAGTGAATCCAGCGGGACTTACAATGAGCAGTTCTTC.